This entry lists 27 T cell receptor beta chains sequenced from one sample in a study of T cells in localized non-small cell lung cancer. Only in-frame clones appear in the TCRdb table, and some are missing; sequencing was by immunoSEQ multiplex PCR. The sample carries tens of thousands of clones, approximately 90% recorded once. Sequenced material: peripheral blood, taken before any cancer treatment. Receptors originate from a female donor of 60 years or more with stage I lung adenocarcinoma.

Only one count was recorded for this clone. This chain uses TRBV2 with TRBJ1-1; 9 positions match TRBD1. CDR1 SNHLY and CDR2 FYNNEI come from the germline V gene. The CDR3 has 17 residues. The V gene end was trimmed by 6 bases and the J gene end by 0 bases; junction bases not matched to a gene: 11. The CDR3 DNA is TGTGCCAGCAGAGGACAGGGGTCGAATAATATGAACACTGAAGCTTTCTTT. It yields the protein CASRGQGSNNMNTEAFF.

The rearrangement links TRBV7-8 to TRBJ2-5; D is uncertain. Trimming removed 1 base at V and 1 base at J, with 22 bases between. The CDR3 runs to 19 residues. CDR1 and CDR2 (germline): SGHVS, FQNEAQ. In nucleotides, the CDR3 is TGTGCCAGCAGCTTAGTTGCCCGCCGAGGAACTGATCGCCAAGAGACCCAGTACTTC. Translating it yields CASSLVARRGTDRQETQYF.

The V and J genes are TRBV10-1 and TRBJ1-2; no definite D call. Trimming shortened V by 6 bases and J by 4 bases, and 9 bases separated the two germline ends. Germline lookup yields CDR1 WNHNN and CDR2 SYGVQD (reference sequence). The CDR3 contains 12 residues. The DNA of the CDR3 is TGCGCCAGCAGCCCGGGAATCTATGGCTACACCTTC. It is translated as CASSPGIYGYTF.

This clone was found once. The chain links TRBV7-2 to TRBJ2-1, with 9 bases matching TRBD1. This CDR3 is 16 amino acids long. Per the germline V gene, CDR1 is SGHTA and CDR2 is FQGNSA. V was pared by 3 bases and J by 6 bases, with 9 bases of the junction left unmatched. CDR3 in amino acids: CASSFAVGQGGNEQFF. The CDR3 nucleotides read TGTGCCAGCAGCTTCGCTGTGGGACAGGGAGGCAATGAGCAGTTCTTC.

V is TRBV6-1 and J is TRBJ1-1; no definite D call. This CDR3 contains 14 residues. Germline-derived CDR1 and CDR2 are MNHNS and SASEGT. The V gene lost 10 bases and the J gene lost 1 base, with 16 bases spanning the gap. CDR3 amino acids: CAITLGWGNTEAFF. The CDR3 DNA is TGTGCCATTACGTTAGGGTGGGGGAACACTGAAGCTTTCTTT.

This sequence joins TRBV5-1 and TRBJ2-1; a possible D gene is TRBD2 (6 bases). This CDR3 spans 16 amino acids. The germline gives CDR1 SGHRS, CDR2 YFSETQ. V shed 0 bases and J shed 9 bases, with 19 bases lying between them. CDR3 nucleotide sequence: TGCGCCAGCAGCTTGGATCCGCAAGGGGCGGAGGGTGAGCAGTTCTTC. Its translation is CASSLDPQGAEGEQFF.

V is TRBV14 and J is TRBJ1-6, with unresolved D. Germline loops: CDR1 SGHDN, CDR2 FVKESK. CDR3 length: 13 residues. V was clipped by 4 bases and J by 7 bases, with 8 bases between them. The CDR3 sequence: CASSPSINSPLHF. The CDR3 DNA follows: TGTGCCAGCAGCCCTTCGATCAATTCACCCCTCCACTTT.

This rearrangement joins TRBV7-7 to TRBJ2-1; 11 bases are shared with TRBD2. The CDR3 has 15 residues. Germline loops: CDR1 SSHAT, CDR2 FNYEAQ (reference sequence). The J segment lost 7 bases and the V segment lost 4 bases, leaving 6 bases of the junction unmatched. Written as DNA, the CDR3 is TGTGCCAGCAGCTCCCTAGCGGGGGGACAGAATGAGCAGTTCTTC. It yields the protein CASSSLAGGQNEQFF. Based on the CDR3 plus reference TRBV7-7 and TRBJ2-1, the full variable domain is GAGVSQSPRYKVTKRGQDVTLRCDPISSHATLYWYQQALGQGPEFLTYFNYEAQPDKSGLPSDRFSAERPEGSISTLTIQRTEQRDSAMYRCASSSLAGGQNEQFFGPGTRLTVL.

This chain connects TRBV7-9 to TRBJ1-1; the match to TRBD1 covers 12 bases. The CDR3 consists of 15 residues. Germline trimming cut 4 bases from V and 6 bases from J; bases unmatched to any gene: 6. Germline values: CDR1 SEHNR, CDR2 FQNEAQ (reference sequence). The CDR3 nucleotides are TGTGCCAGCAGCTCAACCGGGACAGGGGGCTCTGAAGCTTTCTTT. Amino acids: CASSSTGTGGSEAFF.

This clone was counted a single time. The rearrangement uses TRBV12-5 and TRBJ1-1; D is unclear. The CDR3 spans 16 residues. V shed 1 base and J shed 3 bases, with 15 bases lying between them. Germline loops: CDR1 LGHNT, CDR2 FRNRAP. The chain's CDR3 is CASGLGAAVADTEAFF. CDR3 in DNA: TGTGCTAGTGGTTTGGGGGCCGCAGTCGCGGACACTGAAGCTTTCTTT.

This clone is judged medium-sized. The rearrangement links TRBV2 to TRBJ1-5, with D possibly being TRBD1 (5 bases). This CDR3 comprises 14 residues. Trimming pared 2 bases from V and 5 bases from J, leaving 10 bases between. The germline gives CDR1 SNHLY, CDR2 FYNNEI. CDR3 nucleotide sequence: TGTGCCAGCAGTGAACAAGGGACCTATCAGCCCCAGCATTTT. This gives the protein CASSEQGTYQPQHF.

J is TRBJ1-2 and V is TRBV7-2; 11 nucleotides align to TRBD1. Trimming cost V 5 bases and J 3 bases; bases outside gene matches: 8. Germline V lookup: CDR1 SGHTA, CDR2 FQGNSA. The CDR3 is 16 residues long. The DNA for the CDR3 is TGTGCCAGCAGCCCACATAAGGGACAGGGGGACTATGGCTACACCTTC. Amino acids: CASSPHKGQGDYGYTF. Full variable domain (remainder filled in from reference TRBV7-2 and TRBJ1-2): GAGVSQSPSNKVTEKGKDVELRCDPISGHTALYWYRQSLGQGLEFLIYFQGNSAPDKSGLPSDRFSAERTGGSVSTLTIQRTQQEDSAVYLCASSPHKGQGDYGYTFGSGTRLTVV.

The chain recombines TRBV19 with TRBJ2-7; 7 bases agree with TRBD1. V lost 5 bases, J lost 0 bases, and 4 bases stayed unmatched. This CDR3 has 14 residues. Germline CDR1 LNHDA, CDR2 SQIVND (reference sequence). The CDR3 DNA follows: TGTGCCAGTAGTGCGACAGGGAGCTCCTACGAGCAGTACGTC. This codes for CASSATGSSYEQYV.

This chain links TRBV6-6 with TRBJ1-2; 10 bases are a match to TRBD1. V shed 3 bases and J 2 bases; nucleotides not matched to a gene: 3. Germline V lookup: CDR1 MNHNY, CDR2 SVGAGI (reference sequence). The length of the CDR3 is 15 residues. The CDR3 spells CASSYRDRGNYGYTF. The CDR3 nucleotides are TGTGCCAGCAGTTATCGGGACAGGGGAAACTATGGCTACACCTTC.

J is TRBJ2-5 and V is TRBV2; 9 bases match TRBD2. The germline gives CDR1 SNHLY, CDR2 FYNNEI. V gave up 6 bases and J gave up 1 base; unmatched junction bases: 9. CDR3 length: 16 amino acids. CDR3 protein: CASRYRSGGLQETQYF. The CDR3 DNA sequence: TGTGCCAGCAGATATAGGAGCGGGGGGCTCCAAGAGACCCAGTACTTC. The variable domain in full, with the rest retrieved from reference TRBV2 and TRBJ2-5, is EPEVTQTPSHQVTQMGQEVILRCVPISNHLYFYWYRQILGQKVEFLVSFYNNEISEKSEIFDDQFSVERPDGSNFTLKIRSTKLEDSAMYFCASRYRSGGLQETQYFGPGTRLLVL.

The chain uses TRBV5-6 and TRBJ1-1; D is possibly TRBD1 (6 bases). Trimming took 3 bases from V and 8 from J, leaving 11 bases between them. The CDR3 runs 12 residues. Germline V CDR1 and CDR2: SGHDT, YYEEEE. In DNA, the CDR3 is TGTGCCAGCAGCTCACAGGGCACGGAAGCTTTCTTT. Translation: CASSSQGTEAFF.

The rearrangement links TRBV10-3 to TRBJ1-4; tentative D call: TRBD1 (5 bases). CDR3 length: 17 residues. Trimming left V 5 bases short and J 5 bases short, with 21 bases between. Germline V gene sequence: CDR1 ENHRY, CDR2 SYGVKD. The CDR3 sequence: CAISIDHVGQGNEKLFF. The CDR3 DNA follows: TGTGCCATCAGTATTGACCACGTGGGCCAGGGCAATGAAAAACTGTTTTTT.

The chain carries TRBV9 and TRBJ2-3, with D possibly TRBD2 on 6 matching bases. In germline, CDR1 is SGDLS, CDR2 YYNGEE. The V end was cut by 2 bases, the J end by 0 bases, with 10 bases between. This CDR3 spans 15 amino acids. The CDR3 region is CASSVRLGSTDTQYF. The CDR3 nucleotides read TGTGCCAGCAGCGTCCGACTAGGTAGCACAGATACGCAGTATTTT.

V is TRBV7-9 and J is TRBJ1-2; weak D call: TRBD1 (6 bases). Trimming took off 6 bases at V and 8 bases at J, with 13 bases between the two ends. The CDR3 is 12 amino acids. The germline CDR1 and CDR2 sequences are SEHNR and FQNEAQ (reference sequence). The CDR3 is CASRIGGGGYTF. Here the CDR3 DNA reads TGTGCCAGCAGGATAGGGGGAGGGGGCTACACCTTC.

CDR3 coding DNA: TGTGCCAGCATTGGCGTTGGGGGAAATCAGCCCCAGCATTTT. It yields the protein CASIGVGGNQPQHF. J is TRBJ1-5 and V is TRBV2, with a tentative D call TRBD1 (5 bases). The CDR3 has 14 amino acids. CDR1 is SNHLY and CDR2 is FYNNEI in the germline V gene. Trimming cost V 7 bases and J 4 bases, with 14 bases left between them.

The chain has TRBV15 and TRBJ2-5, with D tentatively TRBD1 (5 bases). The V end lost 5 bases, the J end lost 5 bases, and 18 bases lay between the germline ends. Germline V gene lookup returns CDR1 LNHNV and CDR2 YYDKDF (reference sequence). The CDR3 loop spans 15 amino acids. The chain's CDR3 is CATSSRTQGGETQYF. The CDR3 DNA sequence: TGTGCCACCAGCTCCCGGACGCAGGGTGGGGAGACCCAGTACTTC.

This sequence joins TRBV5-1 and TRBJ1-4, with 7 nucleotides matching TRBD1. Germline V lookup: CDR1 SGHRS, CDR2 YFSETQ. V lost 8 bases, J lost 4 bases, and 8 bases stayed unmatched. The CDR3 runs to 14 residues. In DNA form, the CDR3 reads TGCGCCAGTGACCTCGGGACAGTTAATGAAAAACTGTTTTTT. Protein product: CASDLGTVNEKLFF.

The J gene is TRBJ2-3, the V gene TRBV28; 14 nucleotides match TRBD2. With V trimmed by 9 bases and J by 1 base, 15 bases remained unmatched. The CDR3 totals 19 residues. Germline CDR1 is MDHEN and CDR2 is SYDVKM. CDR3 DNA sequence: TGTGCCAGTAACTACCTGGGACTAGCGGGGGTTAGGCGCACAGATACGCAGTATTTT. It is translated as CASNYLGLAGVRRTDTQYF.

This clone has a single count. The rearrangement links TRBV7-2 to TRBJ2-2, with D hard to call. V was clipped by 5 bases and J by 2 bases, with 12 bases between them. The CDR3 covers 15 residues. Germline CDR1 SGHTA, CDR2 FQGNSA. This CDR3 reads CASSIVQVNTGELFF. The DNA for the CDR3 is TGTGCCAGCAGCATTGTCCAGGTCAACACCGGGGAGCTGTTTTTT.

This clone was seen just once. V gene TRBV4-1 combines with J gene TRBJ1-5; 9 nucleotides align to TRBD1. The CDR3 totals 17 residues. Germline CDR1 and CDR2: MGHRA and YSYEKL. V was pared by 1 base and J by 0 bases, with 4 bases of the junction left unmatched. CDR3 nucleotide sequence: TGCGCCAGCAGCCAAGGAGGGACAGGGTATAGCAATCAGCCCCAGCATTTT. The encoded protein is CASSQGGTGYSNQPQHF.

The J gene is TRBJ2-2, the V gene TRBV9, with TRBD2 identical over 10 bases. The CDR3 consists of 15 residues. The V gene end was trimmed by 4 bases and the J gene end by 4 bases; junction bases not matched to a gene: 4. Germline assignment: CDR1 SGDLS and CDR2 YYNGEE. The CDR3, as DNA: TGTGCCAGCAGCCCCCGGACTAGCGGCACCGGGGAGCTGTTTTTT. It is translated as CASSPRTSGTGELFF.

This sequence joins TRBV10-3 and TRBJ2-2; TRBD1 matches at 8 bases. Germline values: CDR1 ENHRY, CDR2 SYGVKD. The CDR3 has 14 residues. Trimming at V came to 0 bases and at J to 8 bases, leaving 2 bases not matched to a gene. The CDR3 loop is CAISESQGAGELFF. The CDR3 DNA follows: TGTGCCATCAGTGAGTCCCAGGGGGCAGGGGAGCTGTTTTTT.